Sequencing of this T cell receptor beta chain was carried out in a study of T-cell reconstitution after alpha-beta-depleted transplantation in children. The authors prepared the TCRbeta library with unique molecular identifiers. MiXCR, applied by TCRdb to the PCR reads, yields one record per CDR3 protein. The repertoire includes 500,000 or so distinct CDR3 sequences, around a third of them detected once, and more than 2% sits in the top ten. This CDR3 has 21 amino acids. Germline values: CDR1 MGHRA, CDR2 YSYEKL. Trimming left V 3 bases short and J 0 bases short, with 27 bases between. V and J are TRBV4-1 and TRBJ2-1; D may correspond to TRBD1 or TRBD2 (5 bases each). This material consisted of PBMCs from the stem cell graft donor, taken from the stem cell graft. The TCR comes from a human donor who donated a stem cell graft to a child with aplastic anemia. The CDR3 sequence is CASSHNEGLDSALSSYNEQFF. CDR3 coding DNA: TGCGCCAGCAGCCACAACGAGGGGCTCGATAGCGCCCTGAGCTCCTACAATGAGCAGTTCTTC.